What follows is one T cell receptor (beta chain) and its context. The entry originates in a study of beta chain features in type 1 diabetes. About the research overall: There were around 100,000,000 sorted cells examined across all samples.

The isolated RNA, all of it, was reverse transcribed, so expressed TCRB transcripts were what got sequenced. TCRdb's copy holds only in-frame clones and misses some; the assay was immunoSEQ multiplex PCR. The sample carries under 900,000 clones, about a sixth recorded once. V was pared by 2 bases and J by 5 bases, with 5 bases of the junction left unmatched. CDR1 and CDR2 from the germline V gene are SQVTM and ANQGSEA. This CDR3 region has 14 residues. The chain couples TRBV29-1 to TRBJ2-1; 8 bases align to TRBD2. Sequences were obtained from naive CD4+ T cells from blood. The sequence was obtained from a woman in her late teens or twenties in good health. The CDR3 nucleotides are TGCAGCGTTGAAAAACTAGCGGAAAACAATGAGCAGTTCTTC. This encodes CSVEKLAENNEQFF.